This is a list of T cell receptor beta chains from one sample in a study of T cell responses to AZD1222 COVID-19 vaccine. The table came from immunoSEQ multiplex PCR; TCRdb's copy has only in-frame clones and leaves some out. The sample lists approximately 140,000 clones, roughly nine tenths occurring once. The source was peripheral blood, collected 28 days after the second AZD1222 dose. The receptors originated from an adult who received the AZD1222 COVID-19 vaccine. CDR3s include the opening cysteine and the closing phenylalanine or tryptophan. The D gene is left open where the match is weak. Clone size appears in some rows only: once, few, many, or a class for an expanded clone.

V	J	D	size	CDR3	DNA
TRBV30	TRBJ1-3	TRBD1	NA	CAWSRSRGSSGNTIYF	TGTGCCTGGAGTCGAAGCAGGGGGAGCTCTGGAAACACCATATATTTT
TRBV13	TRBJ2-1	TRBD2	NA	CATTDRREGSLHNEQFF	TGTGCCACCACCGATAGGCGGGAGGGATCTCTCCACAATGAGCAGTTCTTC
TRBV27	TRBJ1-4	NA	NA	CASSTGIREKLFF	TGTGCCAGCAGTACAGGTATACGGGAAAAACTGTTTTTT
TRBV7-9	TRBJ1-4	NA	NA	CASSLAIGRVNEKLFF	TGTGCCAGCAGCTTAGCGATAGGGAGGGTGAATGAAAAACTGTTTTTT
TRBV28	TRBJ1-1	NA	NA	CASSSWGRNLNTEAFF	TGTGCCAGCAGTTCTTGGGGCCGTAACCTGAACACTGAAGCTTTCTTT
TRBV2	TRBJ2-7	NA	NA	CASRAYEQYF	TGTGCCAGCAGAGCCTACGAGCAGTACTTC
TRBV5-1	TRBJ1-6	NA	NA	CASSLEPDRDNYNSPLHF	TGCGCCAGCAGCTTGGAACCGGACCGGGACAACTATAATTCACCCCTCCACTTT
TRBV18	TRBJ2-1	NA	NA	CASSPLPNDEQFF	TGTGCCAGCTCCCCATTGCCGAACGACGAGCAGTTCTTC
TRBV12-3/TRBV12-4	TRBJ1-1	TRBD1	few	CASREAGGTEAFF	TGTGCCAGCAGGGAAGCAGGGGGCACTGAAGCTTTCTTT
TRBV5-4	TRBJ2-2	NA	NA	CASSGQGSTGELFF	TGTGCCAGCAGCGGGCAGGGGAGTACCGGGGAGCTGTTTTTT
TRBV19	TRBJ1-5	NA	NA	CASSIKGRAGLDNQPQHF	TGTGCCAGTAGTATTAAGGGTAGGGCAGGGCTCGACAATCAGCCCCAGCATTTT
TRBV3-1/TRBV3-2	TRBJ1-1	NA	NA	CASSQGGPRAFF	TGTGCCAGCAGCCAAGGAGGGCCGCGAGCTTTCTTT
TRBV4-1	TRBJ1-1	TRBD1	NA	CASSPPTGGTEAFF	TGCGCCAGCAGCCCACCCACAGGGGGCACTGAAGCTTTCTTT
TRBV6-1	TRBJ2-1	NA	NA	CASSDLHNEQFF	TGTGCCAGCAGTGACCTACACAATGAGCAGTTCTTC
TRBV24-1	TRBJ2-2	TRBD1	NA	CATSDFSDRGRTGELFF	TGTGCCACCAGTGATTTTTCCGACAGGGGGCGAACCGGGGAGCTGTTTTTT